A selection of T cell receptor beta chains follows, all from one sample in a study of T-cell reconstitution after alpha-beta-depleted transplantation in children. One entry per CDR3 protein results from TCRdb running MiXCR on the PCR reads. The sample gives more than 550,000 distinct CDR3 sequences, under 12% of which show up once; 4% is in the top ten. Source: PBMCs from the stem cell graft donor, taken from the stem cell graft. The receptors were sampled from a human donor who donated a stem cell graft to a child with acute myeloid leukemia. The CDR3 runs from the conserved cysteine through the conserved F or W. A D gene is named only where the DNA matches it firmly. Clone size, where shown, is once, few, many, or a class for clones that have expanded.

J,size,D,V,DNA,CDR3
TRBJ2-7,.,.,TRBV20-1,TGCAGTGCTAGATTTAGCCACTCCTTCGAGCAGTACTTC,CSARFSHSFEQYF
TRBJ1-1,few,.,TRBV5-1,TGCGCCAGCAGCTTGGAAGGAGTGTACACTGAAGCTTTCTTT,CASSLEGVYTEAFF
TRBJ2-5,.,TRBD2,TRBV20-1,TGCAGTGCTCTCAAATGGTCGGGACTAGCGGGAGGGCGGGAGACCCAGTACTTC,CSALKWSGLAGGRETQYF
TRBJ2-1,many,TRBD2,TRBV20-1,TGCAGTGCTCCGCGGGGGAGCGGGAAGGGGAATGAGCAGTTCTTC,CSAPRGSGKGNEQFF
TRBJ2-3,.,.,TRBV9,TGTGCCAGCAGCTCTGGGCCGCCCGATACGCAGTATTTT,CASSSGPPDTQYF
TRBJ2-3,.,.,TRBV6-2/TRBV6-3,TGTGCCAGCAGTTCCCCTATCCGGGATACGCAGTATTTT,CASSSPIRDTQYF
TRBJ2-7,.,.,TRBV4-2,TGTGCCAGCAGCCAAGAAGCCAGGCCGGCGGGAGAGCAGTACTTC,CASSQEARPAGEQYF
TRBJ1-4,few,TRBD1,TRBV12-3/TRBV12-4,TGTGCCAGCAGCTCCGGGACAGGGGGCAGAAAACTGTTTTTT,CASSSGTGGRKLFF
TRBJ1-4,.,.,TRBV6-5,TGTGCCAGCAGTTACTCCAGGGTGGCTAATGAAAAACTGTTTTTT,CASSYSRVANEKLFF
TRBJ2-7,few,.,TRBV3-1,TGTGCCAGCACCGTTAGGGGCCCCCAAAGGAATTTCTACGAGCAGTACTTC,CASTVRGPQRNFYEQYF
TRBJ2-7,many,.,TRBV28,TGTGCCAGCAGTTTAGGGGACACGAGGGCCTACGAGCAGTACTTC,CASSLGDTRAYEQYF
TRBJ2-1,few,.,TRBV3-1,TGTGCCAGCAGCCAACCGTGGGGGGGCGCTTCCCACTGGCAGTTCTTC,CASSQPWGGASHWQFF
TRBJ2-1,few,TRBD2,TRBV4-3,TGCGCCAGCAGCCAAGCGGGACTAGCCAACAATGAGCAGTTCTTC,CASSQAGLANNEQFF
TRBJ2-7,few,TRBD2,TRBV11-2,TGTGCCAGCACCCGCACGGCAGCGGGAGAAGTCTACGAGCAGTACTTC,CASTRTAAGEVYEQYF
TRBJ2-1,.,.,TRBV14,TGTGCCAGCAGCCTCGCCAGGGGGGGGAATGAGCAGTTCTTC,CASSLARGGNEQFF
TRBJ1-2,few,TRBD1,TRBV7-9,TGTGCCAGCAGCTCAGACAGGGGAAAGGGCTACACCTTC,CASSSDRGKGYTF
TRBJ2-5,many,TRBD2,TRBV29-1,TGCAGCGTCGTTAGAGCGGGAGTGAGGGAGACCCAGTACTTC,CSVVRAGVRETQYF
TRBJ2-3,once,TRBD2,TRBV5-8,TGTGCCAGCAGCAAGACTAGCGGGAGGTACACAGATACGCAGTATTTT,CASSKTSGRYTDTQYF
TRBJ1-6,many,.,TRBV4-2,TGTGCCAGCAGCCAAGATCTAAAGTATTCACCCCTCCACTTT,CASSQDLKYSPLHF
TRBJ1-3,.,.,TRBV2,TGTGCCAGCAGTGCCTTGAAAGGGGGAAACACCATATATTTT,CASSALKGGNTIYF
TRBJ2-7,many,.,TRBV7-2,TGTGCCAGCAGCTTAGCGGATGATTACGAAAAGCAGTACTTC,CASSLADDYEKQYF
TRBJ2-7,many,TRBD2,TRBV7-2,TGTGCCAGCAGACTAGCGGCCGGAGCCTACGAGCAGTACTTC,CASRLAAGAYEQYF